The clone carrying this T cell receptor beta chain has just a few counts. Germline loops: CDR1 MNHEY, CDR2 SVGEGT. CDR3 length equals 15 residues. V shed 2 bases, J shed 5 bases, and the junction held 7 bases outside the gene matches. This entry comes from a study of T cell responses to AZD1222 COVID-19 vaccine. The table came from immunoSEQ multiplex PCR; TCRdb's copy has only in-frame clones and leaves some out. The sample lists approximately 180,000 clones, about 90% occurring once. The source is an adult in good health. This specimen was peripheral blood, taken on day 0 of AZD1222 vaccination. This chain uses TRBV6-2 or TRBV6-3 with TRBJ2-7; 9 bases map to TRBD1. The CDR3 sequence is CASSYRTGDFDEQYF. The CDR3 DNA sequence: TGTGCCAGCAGTTACCGGACAGGGGATTTCGACGAGCAGTACTTC.